This TCR beta chain was observed in a study of CD8+CD57+ T cells in acquired aplastic anemia. The study's findings and limits: Patients versus controls showed no significant CD8+ Simpson's diversity difference. It was found that twenty-nine CD8+ CDR3 sequences were shared between patients and controls.

This clonotype came up many times. Its antigen is not identified. Germline V gives CDR1 SNHLY, CDR2 FYNNEI. Between the trimmed V and J ends, which lost 6 bases and 4 bases, there was a span of 6 bases. The CDR3 runs to 11 residues. Genomic DNA, the template, was used for profiling of the TCR beta VDJ and CDR3. One entry per CDR3 protein, called by TCRdb with MiXCR from the reads. The profile shows some 190,000 distinct CDR3 sequences, less than 55% of them singletons. This chain joins TRBV2 and TRBJ2-5; D ambiguous. The specimen sequenced was sorted CD4+, CD8+, or CD8+CD57+ T cells (not recorded which) from PBMCs. This TCR was recovered from a human donor in good health. CDR3 bases: TGTGCCAGCAGACAAGGAGAGACCCAGTACTTC. It specifies CASRQGETQYF.